The entry that follows covers one T cell receptor beta chain sequence. Its antigen is unknown. Replicate PCRs for sorted subsets used 200 ng DNA; this equaled about 30,000 T cell genomes. Only in-frame clones appear in the TCRdb table, and some are missing; sequencing was by immunoSEQ multiplex PCR. The table records about 2.3 million clones, just under 95% of them present only once. This sample stems from a study of shared clonotypes between healthy human individuals. Study-wide results and limits: Clonotypes shared by all four donors outscored non-shared clonotypes in generation probability.

V was clipped by 8 bases and J by 5 bases, with 16 bases between them. The CDR3 spans 14 residues. Germline V gene sequence: CDR1 SEHNR, CDR2 FQNEAQ (reference sequence). The sample consisted of naive CD4+ T cells from PBMCs. Documented subset: CD45RA+ positively selected. V gene TRBV7-9 combines with J gene TRBJ2-1, with D possibly called TRBD1 or TRBD2 (6 bases each). The clonotype was recovered from a man aged 18 to 29 in good health. Some clones in this sample may be carry-over from other donors' samples. CDR3 sequence: CASRGPQTDNEQFF. CDR3 coding DNA: TGTGCCAGCCGGGGGCCTCAGACAGACAATGAGCAGTTCTTC.